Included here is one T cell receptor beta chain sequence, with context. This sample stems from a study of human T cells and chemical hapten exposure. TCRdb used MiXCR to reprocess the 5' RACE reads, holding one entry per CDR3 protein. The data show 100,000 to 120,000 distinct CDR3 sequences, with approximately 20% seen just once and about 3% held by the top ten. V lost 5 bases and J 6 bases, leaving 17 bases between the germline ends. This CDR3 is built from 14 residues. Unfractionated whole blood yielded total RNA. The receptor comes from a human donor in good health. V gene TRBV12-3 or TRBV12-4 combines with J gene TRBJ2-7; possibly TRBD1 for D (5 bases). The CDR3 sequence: CASSPGPLGAEQYF. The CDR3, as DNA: TGTGCCAGCAGTCCAGGACCACTTGGGGCCGAGCAGTACTTC.